The rows below give T cell receptor beta chains drawn from one sample of a study of T-cell memory formation after mild COVID-19. TCRdb analysed the 5' RACE reads with MiXCR anew, one entry per CDR3 protein. The sample has 250,000 to 300,000 distinct CDR3 sequences, 15% to 20% seen once. Source material: PBMCs or a T cell subset sorted from them (not recorded which). All receptors derive from a young man who had mild COVID-19 (a few samples of this study predate the infection). Cell type and time point are not known. Each CDR3 is given with its conserved first and last residue. A D gene is named only where the DNA matches it firmly. Rows may omit the clone size; those that give it use once, few, many or a size class.

NA,17,NA,TRBV5-1,TRBJ1-1,CASSLGPRDLLNTEAFF,TGCGCCAGCAGCTTGGGGCCCCGGGACCTTCTGAACACTGAAGCTTTCTTT
TRBD1,13,NA,TRBV5-4,TRBJ2-3,CASRPDRGDTQYF,TGTGCCAGCAGACCCGACAGGGGAGATACGCAGTATTTT
NA,14,NA,TRBV5-6,TRBJ2-7,CASSLTGDSYEQYF,TGTGCCAGCAGCTTGACTGGCGATTCCTACGAGCAGTACTTC
TRBD2,15,few,TRBV7-9,TRBJ2-5,CASSLGTSGAETQYF,TGTGCCAGCAGCCTCGGGACTAGCGGGGCGGAGACCCAGTACTTC
TRBD1,13,NA,TRBV2,TRBJ2-7,CASRDRTTYEQYF,TGTGCCAGCAGGGACAGGACCACCTACGAGCAGTACTTC
NA,16,few,TRBV7-6,TRBJ2-1,CASSLGSSSGYNEQFF,TGTGCCAGCAGCTTAGGGAGTAGTAGCGGCTACAATGAGCAGTTCTTC
NA,19,NA,TRBV15,TRBJ1-6,CATSRVMANLRSYNSPLHF,TGTGCCACCAGCAGAGTTATGGCGAACCTACGCTCCTATAATTCACCCCTCCACTTT
NA,14,NA,TRBV5-1,TRBJ2-3,CASSPPSHTDTQYF,TGCGCCAGCAGCCCGCCCTCACACACAGATACGCAGTATTTT
NA,13,few,TRBV6-2/TRBV6-3,TRBJ1-5,CASNRDSNQPQHF,TGTGCCAGCAACAGAGATAGCAATCAGCCCCAGCATTTT
NA,17,NA,TRBV19,TRBJ2-7,CASSRWEDRSSSYEQYF,TGTGCCAGTAGTAGATGGGAGGACAGGAGTAGCTCCTACGAGCAGTACTTC
NA,11,NA,TRBV7-3,TRBJ2-3,CASSSQGTQYF,TGTGCCAGCAGCTCACAGGGAACGCAGTATTTT
NA,14,many,TRBV7-9,TRBJ2-1,CASSFPLGPNEQFF,TGTGCCAGCAGCTTCCCTCTTGGGCCCAATGAGCAGTTCTTC
TRBD1,12,NA,TRBV2,TRBJ2-1,CARGQGVGEQFF,TGTGCCAGAGGACAGGGTGTAGGTGAGCAGTTCTTC
NA,14,few,TRBV7-2,TRBJ2-3,CASSLYRSTDTQYF,TGTGCCAGCAGCTTGTACAGGAGTACAGATACGCAGTATTTT
TRBD2,15,few,TRBV5-5,TRBJ2-2,CASTLGGANTGELFF,TGTGCCAGTACCCTTGGGGGGGCGAACACCGGGGAGCTGTTTTTT
TRBD2,16,NA,TRBV9,TRBJ2-3,CASSHGGGPGTDTQYF,TGTGCCAGCAGCCATGGCGGGGGGCCGGGCACAGATACGCAGTATTTT
NA,18,NA,TRBV4-2,TRBJ2-2,CASSQDPSGLRITGELFF,TGTGCCAGCAGCCAAGATCCTTCTGGACTACGGATCACCGGGGAGCTGTTTTTT
NA,15,few,TRBV11-3,TRBJ2-6,CASSLWESGANVLTF,TGTGCCAGCAGCTTATGGGAGTCCGGGGCCAACGTCCTGACTTTC
TRBD2,15,NA,TRBV15,TRBJ2-7,CATSRDGGTIGEQYF,TGTGCCACCAGCAGAGATGGGGGGACTATCGGGGAGCAGTACTTC
NA,15,few,TRBV7-6,TRBJ2-5,CASSYFSSSQETQYF,TGTGCCAGCAGCTACTTTTCATCCTCTCAAGAGACCCAGTACTTC
TRBD1,18,few,TRBV3-1,TRBJ2-5,CASSPEPPGQGVRETQYF,TGTGCCAGCAGCCCAGAGCCTCCGGGACAGGGGGTCCGGGAGACCCAGTACTTC
NA,14,NA,TRBV7-6,TRBJ2-7,CASSLAGGVYEQYF,TGTGCCAGCAGCTTGGCTGGCGGGGTCTACGAGCAGTACTTC
NA,13,NA,TRBV5-5,TRBJ1-2,CASSPRGEGGYTF,TGTGCCAGCAGCCCCCGGGGAGAGGGTGGCTACACCTTC
NA,14,NA,TRBV6-5,TRBJ1-2,CASSPRQTNYGYTF,TGTGCCAGCAGTCCAAGACAGACTAACTATGGCTACACCTTC
NA,13,NA,TRBV7-2,TRBJ1-1,CASSLTGLTEAFF,TGTGCCAGCAGTTTGACAGGACTCACTGAAGCTTTCTTT
TRBD2,17,many,TRBV4-1,TRBJ2-3,CASSQELTSGFTDTQYF,TGCGCCAGCAGCCAAGAACTGACTAGCGGATTCACAGATACGCAGTATTTT
NA,14,NA,TRBV20-1,TRBJ1-2,CSAIGTRQVRGYTF,TGCAGTGCTATAGGAACCCGACAGGTCCGGGGCTACACCTTC
TRBD1,16,NA,TRBV18,TRBJ1-2,CASSPSVRQGNYGYTF,TGTGCCAGCTCACCGTCGGTCCGACAGGGGAACTATGGCTACACCTTC
TRBD1,15,NA,TRBV18,TRBJ2-7,CASSPTTGEAYEQYF,TGTGCCAGCTCACCGACGACAGGGGAGGCCTACGAGCAGTACTTC
NA,15,NA,TRBV12-3/TRBV12-4,TRBJ2-1,CASRLGAGSYNEQFF,TGTGCCAGCAGGCTAGGGGCTGGCTCCTACAATGAGCAGTTCTTC
NA,14,NA,TRBV7-9,TRBJ1-1,CASSLVGGGTEAFF,TGTGCCAGCAGCTTAGTCGGGGGAGGCACTGAAGCTTTCTTT
TRBD1,15,NA,TRBV10-3,TRBJ2-3,CAISEGTGGADTQYF,TGTGCCATCAGTGAAGGGACAGGGGGGGCAGATACGCAGTATTTT
TRBD1,13,NA,TRBV20-1,TRBJ2-3,CSAAGGSTDTQYF,TGCAGTGCAGCAGGGGGTAGCACAGATACGCAGTATTTT
TRBD1,14,few,TRBV5-4,TRBJ2-1,CASTRTGRYNEQFF,TGTGCCAGCACCCGGACAGGGAGGTACAATGAGCAGTTCTTC
NA,14,few,TRBV11-2,TRBJ1-4,CASSTGYTNEKLFF,TGTGCCAGCAGCACAGGGTATACTAATGAAAAACTGTTTTTT
NA,17,few,TRBV4-2,TRBJ2-5,CASSQEGAGVGQETQYF,TGTGCCAGCAGCCAAGAAGGGGCCGGGGTCGGCCAAGAGACCCAGTACTTC
NA,16,many,TRBV7-8,TRBJ2-2,CASSLGSGVNTGELFF,TGTGCCAGCAGCTTAGGCTCGGGGGTCAACACCGGGGAGCTGTTTTTT
NA,14,NA,TRBV7-9,TRBJ1-2,CASSLEWGATGYTF,TGTGCCAGCAGCTTAGAGTGGGGCGCAACCGGCTACACCTTC
NA,11,NA,TRBV20-1,TRBJ2-3,CSAGRTDTQYF,TGCAGTGCTGGTAGAACAGATACGCAGTATTTT
NA,15,few,TRBV5-1,TRBJ1-1,CASSLPLSGNTEAFF,TGCGCCAGCAGCCTGCCCCTTTCCGGGAACACTGAAGCTTTCTTT
TRBD2,18,few,TRBV5-1,TRBJ2-3,CASSSGLAGGQGTDTQYF,TGCGCCAGCAGCTCGGGACTAGCGGGGGGGCAGGGCACAGATACGCAGTATTTT
TRBD2,16,few,TRBV6-5,TRBJ2-4,CASSYSPSGGENIQYF,TGTGCCAGCAGTTACTCGCCTAGCGGGGGAGAAAACATTCAGTACTTC
NA,14,NA,TRBV24-1,TRBJ2-2,CATRASGRSGELFF,TGTGCCACCAGGGCTTCAGGGCGCAGCGGGGAGCTGTTTTTT
NA,15,few,TRBV6-6,TRBJ1-2,CASSYLISGGEGYTF,TGTGCCAGCAGTTATTTAATAAGCGGGGGTGAAGGCTACACCTTC
NA,13,NA,TRBV10-3,TRBJ1-2,CAIGTQSVRGYTF,TGTGCCATCGGTACACAGTCGGTAAGAGGCTACACCTTC
NA,13,NA,TRBV7-2,TRBJ1-4,CASSSRGGEKLFF,TGTGCCAGCAGCTCCCGGGGGGGTGAAAAACTGTTTTTT
NA,15,NA,TRBV12-3/TRBV12-4,TRBJ2-5,CASGGTSTERETQYF,TGTGCCAGCGGGGGAACATCCACGGAGCGAGAGACCCAGTACTTC
TRBD2,13,few,TRBV10-3,TRBJ2-2,CADGGDNTGELFF,TGTGCCGACGGGGGGGATAACACCGGGGAGCTGTTTTTT
TRBD2,13,few,TRBV20-1,TRBJ2-1,CSARPGAGVEQFF,TGCAGTGCTCGACCGGGAGCGGGGGTCGAGCAGTTCTTC
TRBD2,14,few,TRBV6-2/TRBV6-3,TRBJ2-3,CASRRAGLTDTQYF,TGTGCCAGCAGACGAGCGGGGCTCACAGATACGCAGTATTTT
NA,13,NA,TRBV7-9,TRBJ1-1,CASTRQLNTEAFF,TGTGCCAGCACCCGACAGCTGAACACTGAAGCTTTCTTT
NA,13,NA,TRBV19,TRBJ1-1,CASTRGLNTEAFF,TGTGCCAGTACCCGGGGCTTGAACACTGAAGCTTTCTTT
NA,15,NA,TRBV6-2/TRBV6-3,TRBJ1-5,CASHPTGGTNQPQHF,TGTGCCAGCCATCCCACGGGGGGTACGAATCAGCCCCAGCATTTT
TRBD1,11,NA,TRBV6-2/TRBV6-3,TRBJ2-5,CASQQGETQYF,TGTGCCAGCCAACAGGGGGAGACCCAGTACTTC
NA,15,once,TRBV5-1,TRBJ1-1,CASRMQTVANTEAFF,TGCGCCAGCCGCATGCAGACAGTAGCAAACACTGAAGCTTTCTTT
TRBD2,12,few,TRBV4-1,TRBJ2-4,CASSHPGLEQYF,TGCGCCAGCAGCCACCCTGGACTAGAGCAGTACTTC
TRBD1,12,NA,TRBV18,TRBJ2-1,CASSPVDRAQFF,TGTGCCAGCTCACCGGTTGACAGGGCCCAGTTCTTC
NA,15,few,TRBV20-1,TRBJ2-3,CSARDFGGMTDTQYF,TGCAGTGCTAGAGATTTTGGGGGAATGACAGATACGCAGTATTTT